This T cell receptor beta chain was observed in a study of cytomegalovirus exposure and HLA in healthy donors. About this clone itself: Its antigen is not identified.

Whole-study findings and limits: Rarity characterized most TCR sequences, yet some public TCRs appeared in many donors.

In the PCR, 60 Vbeta and 13 Jbeta primers were used. Using immunoSEQ multiplex PCR, the repertoire was profiled, and TCRdb retains in-frame clones only, with some absent. In the table there are approximately 91,000 clones, approximately 69% of which are singletons. The specimen was PBMCs. This sequence originates from a female donor in good health and CMV-seronegative.

DNA for the CDR3: TGTGCCAGCAGCTTGGGCCTAGCGGGGAGCACAGATACGCAGTATTTT. Translating gives CASSLGLAGSTDTQYF. The rearrangement uses TRBV5-4 and TRBJ2-3; 9 nucleotides line up with TRBD2. Germline lookup yields CDR1 SGHNT and CDR2 YYREEE (reference sequence). The CDR3 totals 16 residues. V trimming: 0 bases; J trimming: 0 bases; junction bases outside the gene matches: 2.